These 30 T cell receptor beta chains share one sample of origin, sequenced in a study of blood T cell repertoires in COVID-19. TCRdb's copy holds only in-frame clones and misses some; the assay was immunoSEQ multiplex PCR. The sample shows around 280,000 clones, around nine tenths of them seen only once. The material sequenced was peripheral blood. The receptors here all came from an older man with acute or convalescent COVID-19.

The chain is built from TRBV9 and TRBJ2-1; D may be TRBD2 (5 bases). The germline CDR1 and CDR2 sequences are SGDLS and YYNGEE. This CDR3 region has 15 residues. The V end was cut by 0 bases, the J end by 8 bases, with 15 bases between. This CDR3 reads CASSVGSEGGDEQFF. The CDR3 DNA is TGTGCCAGCAGCGTAGGTAGCGAAGGTGGTGATGAGCAGTTCTTC.

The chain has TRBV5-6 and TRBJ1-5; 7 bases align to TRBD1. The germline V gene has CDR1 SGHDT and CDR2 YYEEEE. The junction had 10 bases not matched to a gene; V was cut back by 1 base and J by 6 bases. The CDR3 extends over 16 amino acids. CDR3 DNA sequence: TGTGCCAGCAGCTTGAGGACTAACAGGGGCGGTCAGCCCCAGCATTTT. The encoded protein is CASSLRTNRGGQPQHF.

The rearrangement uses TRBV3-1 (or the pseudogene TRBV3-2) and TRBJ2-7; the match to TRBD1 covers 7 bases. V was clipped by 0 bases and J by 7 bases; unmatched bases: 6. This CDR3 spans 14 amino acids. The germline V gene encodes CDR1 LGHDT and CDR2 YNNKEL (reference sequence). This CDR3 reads CASSQDYRGHEQYF. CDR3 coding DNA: TGTGCCAGCAGCCAAGATTATAGGGGGCATGAGCAGTACTTC.

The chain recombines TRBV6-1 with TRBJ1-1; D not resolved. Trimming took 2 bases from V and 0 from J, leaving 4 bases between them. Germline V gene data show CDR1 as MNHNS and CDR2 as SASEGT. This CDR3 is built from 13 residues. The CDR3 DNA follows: TGTGCCAGCAGTGAAACAGTGAACACTGAAGCTTTCTTT. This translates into CASSETVNTEAFF.

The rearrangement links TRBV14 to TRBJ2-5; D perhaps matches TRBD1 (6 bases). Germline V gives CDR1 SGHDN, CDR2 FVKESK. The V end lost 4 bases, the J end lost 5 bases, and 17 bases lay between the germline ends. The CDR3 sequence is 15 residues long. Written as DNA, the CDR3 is TGTGCCAGCAGCCCGTCAGGGGCGTGGGGGGAGACCCAGTACTTC. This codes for CASSPSGAWGETQYF.

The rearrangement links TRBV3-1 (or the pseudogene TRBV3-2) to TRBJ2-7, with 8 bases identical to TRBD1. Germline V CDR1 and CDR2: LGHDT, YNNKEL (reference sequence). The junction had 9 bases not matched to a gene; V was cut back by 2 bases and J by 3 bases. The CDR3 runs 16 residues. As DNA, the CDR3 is TGTGCCAGCAGCCAACCAACTCAAGGGACAGGCTACGAGCAGTACTTC. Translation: CASSQPTQGTGYEQYF.

Here the CDR3 reads CASSPGQGLGDTQYF. For the CDR3, the DNA is TGTGCCAGCTCACCTGGACAGGGGCTCGGAGATACGCAGTATTTT. The chain combines TRBV18 with TRBJ2-3; 9 positions agree with TRBD1. V shed 3 bases, J shed 5 bases, and the junction held 6 bases outside the gene matches. The CDR3 is made up of 15 amino acids. Germline assignment: CDR1 KGHSH and CDR2 LQKENI. Supplemented by reference TRBV18 and TRBJ2-3, the full variable domain reads NAGVMQNPRHLVRRRGQEARLRCSPMKGHSHVYWYRQLPEEGLKFMVYLQKENIIDESGMPKERFSAEFPKEGPSILRIQQVVRGDSAAYFCASSPGQGLGDTQYFGPGTRLTVL.

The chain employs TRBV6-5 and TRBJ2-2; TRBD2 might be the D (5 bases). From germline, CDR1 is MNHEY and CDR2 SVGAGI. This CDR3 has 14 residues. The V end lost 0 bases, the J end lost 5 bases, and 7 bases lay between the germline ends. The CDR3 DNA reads TGTGCCAGCAGTTACTCGAGGGCGACCGGGGAGCTGTTTTTT. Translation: CASSYSRATGELFF.

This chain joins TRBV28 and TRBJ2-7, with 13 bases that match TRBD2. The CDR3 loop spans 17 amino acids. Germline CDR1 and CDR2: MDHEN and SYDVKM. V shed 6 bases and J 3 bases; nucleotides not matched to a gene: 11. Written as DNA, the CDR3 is TGTGCCAGCAGCCTCACCCCGGGACTAGCGGGACTCTACGAGCAGTACTTC. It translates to CASSLTPGLAGLYEQYF.

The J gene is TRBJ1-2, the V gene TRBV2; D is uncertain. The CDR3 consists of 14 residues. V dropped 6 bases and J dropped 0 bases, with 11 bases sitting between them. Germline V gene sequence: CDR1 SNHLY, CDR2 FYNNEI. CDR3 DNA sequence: TGTGCCAGCAGAACCTCCGGGTCTAACTATGGCTACACCTTC. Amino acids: CASRTSGSNYGYTF.

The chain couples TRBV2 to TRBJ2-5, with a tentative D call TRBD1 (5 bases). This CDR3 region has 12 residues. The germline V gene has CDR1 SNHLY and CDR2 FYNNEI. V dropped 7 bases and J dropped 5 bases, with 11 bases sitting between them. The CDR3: CASKKGSETQYF. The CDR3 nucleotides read TGTGCCAGCAAAAAGGGGTCGGAGACCCAGTACTTC. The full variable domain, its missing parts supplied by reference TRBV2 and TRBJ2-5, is EPEVTQTPSHQVTQMGQEVILRCVPISNHLYFYWYRQILGQKVEFLVSFYNNEISEKSEIFDDQFSVERPDGSNFTLKIRSTKLEDSAMYFCASKKGSETQYFGPGTRLLVL.

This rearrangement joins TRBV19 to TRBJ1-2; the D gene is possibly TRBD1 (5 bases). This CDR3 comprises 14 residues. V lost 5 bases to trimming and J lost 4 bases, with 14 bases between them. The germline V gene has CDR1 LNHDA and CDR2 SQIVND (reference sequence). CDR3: CASSFPDRIYGYTF. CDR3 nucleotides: TGTGCCAGTAGTTTTCCCGACAGAATCTATGGCTACACCTTC.

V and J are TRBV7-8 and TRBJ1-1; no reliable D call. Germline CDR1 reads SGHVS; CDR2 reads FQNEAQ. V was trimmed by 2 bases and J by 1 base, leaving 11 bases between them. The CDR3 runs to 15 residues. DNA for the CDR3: TGTGCCAGCAGCTTATTCAGACACACGAACACTGAAGCTTTCTTT. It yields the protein CASSLFRHTNTEAFF.

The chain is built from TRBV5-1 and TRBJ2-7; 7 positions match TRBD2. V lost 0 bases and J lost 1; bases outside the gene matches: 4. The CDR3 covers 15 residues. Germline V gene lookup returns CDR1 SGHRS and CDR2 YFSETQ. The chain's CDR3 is CASSLDGGTSYEQYF. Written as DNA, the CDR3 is TGCGCCAGCAGCTTGGACGGGGGGACTTCCTACGAGCAGTACTTC.

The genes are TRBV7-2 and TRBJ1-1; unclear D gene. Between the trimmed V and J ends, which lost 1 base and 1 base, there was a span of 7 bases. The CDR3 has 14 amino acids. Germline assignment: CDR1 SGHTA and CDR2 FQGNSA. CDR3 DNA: TGTGCCAGCAGCTTAGTAAATTGGAACACTGAAGCTTTCTTT. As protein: CASSLVNWNTEAFF.

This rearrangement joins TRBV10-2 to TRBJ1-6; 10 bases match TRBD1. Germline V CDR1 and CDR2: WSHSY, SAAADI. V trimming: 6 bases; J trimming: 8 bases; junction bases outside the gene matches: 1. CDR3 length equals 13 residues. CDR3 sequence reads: CASRGTGDSPLHF. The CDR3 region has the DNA TGCGCCAGCAGGGGGACAGGGGATTCACCCCTCCACTTT.

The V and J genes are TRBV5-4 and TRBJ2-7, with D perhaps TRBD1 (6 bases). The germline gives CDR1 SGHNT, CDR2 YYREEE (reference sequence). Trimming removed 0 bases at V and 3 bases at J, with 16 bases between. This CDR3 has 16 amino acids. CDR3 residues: CASSLGPGTNNYEQYF. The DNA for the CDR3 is TGTGCCAGCAGCTTGGGGCCCGGGACAAACAACTACGAGCAGTACTTC.

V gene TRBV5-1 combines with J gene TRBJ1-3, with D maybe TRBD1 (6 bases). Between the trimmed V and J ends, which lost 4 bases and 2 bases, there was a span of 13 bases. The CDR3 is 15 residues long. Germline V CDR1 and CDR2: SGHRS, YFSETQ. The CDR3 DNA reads TGCGCCAGCAGCCTGACAGGATCTCCTGGAAACACCATATATTTT. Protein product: CASSLTGSPGNTIYF.

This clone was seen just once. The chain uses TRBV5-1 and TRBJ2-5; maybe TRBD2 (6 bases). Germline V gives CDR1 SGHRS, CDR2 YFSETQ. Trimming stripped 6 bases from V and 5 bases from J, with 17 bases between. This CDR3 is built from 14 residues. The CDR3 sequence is CASNLADRGETQYF. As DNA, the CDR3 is TGCGCCAGCAACTTAGCGGACCGGGGGGAGACCCAGTACTTC.

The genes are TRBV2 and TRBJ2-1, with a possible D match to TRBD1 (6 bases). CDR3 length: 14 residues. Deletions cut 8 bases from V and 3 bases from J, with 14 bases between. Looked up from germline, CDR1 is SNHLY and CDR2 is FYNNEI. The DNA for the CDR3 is TGTGCCAGCCTGTATGGGACAAACTACAATGAGCAGTTCTTC. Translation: CASLYGTNYNEQFF. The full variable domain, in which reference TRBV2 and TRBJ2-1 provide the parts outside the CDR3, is EPEVTQTPSHQVTQMGQEVILRCVPISNHLYFYWYRQILGQKVEFLVSFYNNEISEKSEIFDDQFSVERPDGSNFTLKIRSTKLEDSAMYFCASLYGTNYNEQFFGPGTRLTVL.

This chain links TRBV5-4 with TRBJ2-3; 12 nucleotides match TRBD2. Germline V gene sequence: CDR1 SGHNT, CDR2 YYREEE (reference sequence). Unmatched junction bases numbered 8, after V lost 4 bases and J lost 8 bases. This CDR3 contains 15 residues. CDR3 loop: CASSRPTSGRGTQYF. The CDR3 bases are TGTGCCAGCAGCAGACCGACTAGCGGGAGAGGTACGCAGTATTTT.

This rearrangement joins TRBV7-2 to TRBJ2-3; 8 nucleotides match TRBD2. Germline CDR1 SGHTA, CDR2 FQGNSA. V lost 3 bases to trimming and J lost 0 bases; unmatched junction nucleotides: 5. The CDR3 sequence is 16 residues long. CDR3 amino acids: CASSFVAGSSTDTQYF. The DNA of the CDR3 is TGTGCCAGCAGCTTCGTAGCGGGGTCTAGCACAGATACGCAGTATTTT.

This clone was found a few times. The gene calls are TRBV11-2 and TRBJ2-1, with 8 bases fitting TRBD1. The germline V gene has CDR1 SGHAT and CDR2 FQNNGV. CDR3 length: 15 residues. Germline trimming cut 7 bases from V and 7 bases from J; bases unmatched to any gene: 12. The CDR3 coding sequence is TGTGCCAGCACACGTGGACAGGGATTATTGAATGAGCAGTTCTTC. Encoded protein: CASTRGQGLLNEQFF.

This chain's CDR3 is CASSIRDRDSPYEQYF. The CDR3 DNA sequence: TGTGCCAGTAGTATACGAGACCGGGACAGTCCCTACGAGCAGTACTTC. The gene calls are TRBV19 and TRBJ2-7, with TRBD1 matching 7 bases. Germline V gene data show CDR1 as LNHDA and CDR2 as SQIVND (reference sequence). The CDR3 is made up of 16 amino acids. J lost 2 bases, V lost 2 bases, and 9 bases had no gene match.

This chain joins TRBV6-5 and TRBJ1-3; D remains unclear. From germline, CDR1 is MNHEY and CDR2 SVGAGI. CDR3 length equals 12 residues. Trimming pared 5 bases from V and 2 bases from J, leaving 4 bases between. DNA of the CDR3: TGTGCCAGCAGTCCAGCTGGAAACACCATATATTTT. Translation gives CASSPAGNTIYF.

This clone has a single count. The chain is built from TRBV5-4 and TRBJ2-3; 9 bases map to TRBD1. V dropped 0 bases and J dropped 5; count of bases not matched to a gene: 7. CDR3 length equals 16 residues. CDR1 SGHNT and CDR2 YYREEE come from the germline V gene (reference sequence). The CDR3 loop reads CASSLGSGQGQDTQYF. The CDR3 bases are TGTGCCAGCAGCTTGGGTTCCGGACAGGGGCAAGATACGCAGTATTTT.

The CDR3 DNA sequence: TGTGCCAGCTCACCCAACGGAGACAGGTCAAACACCGGGGAGCTGTTTTTT. It translates to CASSPNGDRSNTGELFF. The gene calls are TRBV18 and TRBJ2-2, with D possibly matching TRBD1 (6 bases). V was shortened by 3 bases and J by 2 bases, with 16 bases between the two germline ends. Germline lookup yields CDR1 KGHSH and CDR2 LQKENI. The CDR3 runs 17 residues.

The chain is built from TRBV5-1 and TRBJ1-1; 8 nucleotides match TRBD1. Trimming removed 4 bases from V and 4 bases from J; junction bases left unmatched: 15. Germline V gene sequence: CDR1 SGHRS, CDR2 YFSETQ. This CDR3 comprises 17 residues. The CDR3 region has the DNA TGCGCCAGCAGCCAAGGTTGGGCACAGGGGGAGGGCACTGAAGCTTTCTTT. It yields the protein CASSQGWAQGEGTEAFF.

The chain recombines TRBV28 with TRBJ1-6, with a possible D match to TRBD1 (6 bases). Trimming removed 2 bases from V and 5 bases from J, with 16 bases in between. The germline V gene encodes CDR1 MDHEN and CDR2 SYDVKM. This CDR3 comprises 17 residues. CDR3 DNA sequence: TGTGCCAGCAGTTTAGTGGAGCCGGGACATAATAATTCACCCCTCCACTTT. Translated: CASSLVEPGHNNSPLHF.

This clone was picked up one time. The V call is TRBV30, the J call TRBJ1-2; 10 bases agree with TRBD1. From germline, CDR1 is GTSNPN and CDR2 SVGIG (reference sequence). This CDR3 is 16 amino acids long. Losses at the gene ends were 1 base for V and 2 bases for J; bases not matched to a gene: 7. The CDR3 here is CAWSETGGAKNYGYTF. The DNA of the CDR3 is TGTGCCTGGAGTGAGACAGGGGGCGCAAAAAACTATGGCTACACCTTC.